The 4 T cell receptor beta chains given below trace back to one sample, sequenced in a study of identifying expanded T cells in peripheral blood. Assay: immunoSEQ multiplex PCR; the TCRdb copy retains only in-frame clones and omits some. This sample yields fewer than 130,000 clones, of which roughly 91% are seen a single time; roughly 15% belongs to the top ten. Material: blood. The receptors were sampled from a person aged 18 to 75 in good health.

The V call is TRBV5-6, the J call TRBJ2-7, with D perhaps assigned TRBD1 or TRBD2 (5 bases each). V lost 2 bases and J 5 bases, leaving 17 bases between the germline ends. Looked up from germline, CDR1 is SGHDT and CDR2 is YYEEEE. CDR3 length equals 15 residues. The CDR3 DNA is TGTGCCAGCAGCTTCCGGGACGGACTCCATAACGAGCAGTACTTC. Its translation: CASSFRDGLHNEQYF.

The chain joins TRBV28 to TRBJ1-5; no clear D gene. Germline V CDR1 and CDR2: MDHEN, SYDVKM. The CDR3 is made up of 12 amino acids. Trimming took off 9 bases at V and 3 bases at J, with 9 bases between the two ends. The CDR3 DNA follows: TGTGCCAGTCATGGCACCAATCAGCCCCAGCATTTT. Protein sequence: CASHGTNQPQHF.

This clone came up a few times. The chain joins TRBV9 to TRBJ1-1; TRBD1 might be the D (6 bases). V lost 0 bases to trimming and J lost 5 bases, with 14 bases between them. The germline CDR1 and CDR2 sequences are SGDLS and YYNGEE. CDR3 length: 15 residues. CDR3 coding DNA: TGTGCCAGCAGCGTAGCGGGGGCGAGACCAACTGAAGCTTTCTTT. This gives the protein CASSVAGARPTEAFF.

J is TRBJ2-1 and V is TRBV7-8; D tentatively fits TRBD1 or TRBD2 (5 bases each). This CDR3 has 15 residues. The V gene's germline CDR1 is SGHVS and CDR2 FQNEAQ. Trimming removed 0 bases from V and 4 bases from J, with 10 bases in between. The CDR3 loop reads CASSLAGRQYNEQFF. The CDR3 DNA is TGTGCCAGCAGCTTAGCGGGACGCCAGTACAATGAGCAGTTCTTC.